This TCR beta chain comes out of a study of T cells in Graves' hyperthyroidism and ophthalmopathy. RNA transcripts were the template for amplifying TCR beta CDR3 regions. HTBI primers drove first-round RT-PCR of the TCR CDR3. TCRdb fed the multiplex PCR reads into MiXCR, producing one record per CDR3 protein. The repertoire has fewer than 500,000 distinct CDR3 sequences, around 15% of them found once; the top ten carry about 13%. Uncontrolled infections, other autoimmune diseases, pregnancy or lactation led to exclusion of patients. Every diagnosis used clinical symptoms, serum thyroxine and TRAb, thyroid ultrasound and orbital computed tomography. PBMCs were collected from an approximately 9.4 ml volume of fresh peripheral blood. This clonotype was observed at least ten times. As yet, its antigen is unknown. Whole-study findings and limits: Most thyroid clonotypes that were expanded above 0.001 also turned up in blood.

This clonotype originated in a man between 18 and 29 years old with Graves' ophthalmopathy. Material for sequencing was blood.

The CDR3 DNA sequence: TGTGCCAGCAGCTCCCAGGGCCCTAGCACAGATACGCAGTATTTT. This translates into CASSSQGPSTDTQYF. The chain joins TRBV13 to TRBJ2-3; possible D gene TRBD1, 5 bases. CDR1 PRHDT and CDR2 FYEKMQ come from the germline V gene (reference sequence). This CDR3 comprises 15 residues. Trimming took 4 bases from V and 0 from J, leaving 11 bases between them.